This note documents a single T cell receptor beta chain sequence. The antigen remains unidentified. The sample belongs to a study of T cell responses to AZD1222 COVID-19 vaccine. Only in-frame clones appear in the TCRdb table, and some are missing; sequencing was by immunoSEQ multiplex PCR. The repertoire includes 86,000 or so clones, approximately 90% of them detected once, and roughly 4.5% sits in the top ten. Points from the study as a whole: Among the donors, most were white British and more were female, and clonal diversity was possibly underestimated. When two AZD1222 doses had been given, Spike-specific TCR breadth and depth rose.

The sample was peripheral blood, taken on day 0 of MenACWY control vaccination. The TCR was taken from an adult in good health.

CDR3 protein: CASSLSTWPGSNYGYTF. As DNA, the CDR3 is TGTGCCAGCAGTTTATCTACGTGGCCGGGGTCTAACTATGGCTACACCTTC. The chain combines TRBV27 with TRBJ1-2, with unresolved D. The CDR3 extends over 17 amino acids. Between the trimmed V and J ends, which lost 0 bases and 0 bases, there was a span of 14 bases. Germline V gives CDR1 MNHEY, CDR2 SMNVEV (reference sequence).